This entry lists 20 T cell receptor beta chains sequenced from one sample in a study of OX40 agonist ivuxolimab in advanced cancers. Sequencing was performed with immunoSEQ multiplex PCR; in TCRdb, only in-frame clones are kept and a portion is missing. This table holds 60,000 to 70,000 clones, around 93% found once. The sample here was CD4+ or CD8+ T cells sorted from blood, taken in a trial of the OX40 agonist ivuxolimab. The receptors derive from an adult with an advanced solid tumor such as melanoma, head and neck, liver or kidney cancer.

The chain couples TRBV19 to TRBJ2-7; 13 nucleotides line up with TRBD2. The CDR3 is 15 residues long. Trimming at V came to 3 bases and at J to 5 bases, leaving 4 bases not matched to a gene. Germline V lookup: CDR1 LNHDA, CDR2 SQIVND (reference sequence). CDR3 DNA: TGTGCCAGTAGTATGGGGACTAGCGGGACGGACGAGCAGTACTTC. It specifies CASSMGTSGTDEQYF.

About this clone: Different DNA sequences within this sample yield the same CDR3. The V gene is TRBV20-1, the J gene TRBJ2-2, with D uncertain. Germline values: CDR1 DFQATT, CDR2 SNEGSKA (reference sequence). CDR3 length: 11 residues. V lost 2 bases to trimming and J lost 7 bases, with 5 bases between them. The CDR3 is CSARSGGELFF. CDR3 sequence (DNA): TGCAGTGCTAGAAGTGGCGGGGAGCTGTTTTTT.

V usage is TRBV6-5 and J usage is TRBJ2-7, with 8 bases fitting TRBD1. The V gene's germline CDR1 is MNHEY and CDR2 SVGAGI. This CDR3 contains 13 residues. With 5 bases clipped from V and 5 bases from J, the junction kept 5 bases outside the gene matches. CDR3: CASSTRTGHEQYF. The DNA of the CDR3 is TGTGCCAGCAGTACTAGGACAGGGCACGAGCAGTACTTC.

This rearrangement joins TRBV25-1 to TRBJ2-7, with a weak D call TRBD1 (5 bases). V was shortened by 6 bases and J by 2 bases, with 14 bases between the two germline ends. This CDR3 is 14 amino acids long. The germline V gene encodes CDR1 MGHDK and CDR2 SYGVNS. The CDR3 DNA follows: TGTGCCAGCAGCGAAGGGGCGGCGACCTACGAGCAGTACTTC. Its protein product is CASSEGAATYEQYF.

This sequence joins TRBV7-2 and TRBJ1-2; unclear D gene. Germline V gene sequence: CDR1 SGHTA, CDR2 FQGNSA. With 2 bases removed from V and 6 bases from J, the gap between germline ends came to 19 bases. The CDR3 covers 16 residues. CDR3 residues: CASSLREKRSLNGYTF. CDR3 DNA: TGTGCCAGCAGCTTAAGGGAGAAACGGAGTTTGAATGGCTACACCTTC. The variable domain in full, completed from reference TRBV7-2 and TRBJ1-2, reads GAGVSQSPSNKVTEKGKDVELRCDPISGHTALYWYRQSLGQGLEFLIYFQGNSAPDKSGLPSDRFSAERTGGSVSTLTIQRTQQEDSAVYLCASSLREKRSLNGYTFGSGTRLTVV.

The gene calls are TRBV6-1 and TRBJ2-1, with D possibly TRBD1 on 5 matching bases. Germline V gene data show CDR1 as MNHNS and CDR2 as SASEGT. Trimming left V 8 bases short and J 2 bases short, with 16 bases between. The CDR3 has 15 amino acids. The CDR3 nucleotides are TGTGCCAGCGTTCTAGGGGCGGTTCCCTACAATGAGCAGTTCTTC. This codes for CASVLGAVPYNEQFF.

CDR3 in amino acids: CASSIEGPGLDQPQHF. The CDR3 region has the DNA TGTGCCAGTAGTATAGAGGGACCAGGGCTGGATCAGCCCCAGCATTTT. The chain links TRBV19 to TRBJ1-5; D might be TRBD1 (5 bases). CDR3 length: 16 amino acids. The germline V and J ends were trimmed by 0 bases and 5 bases, with 14 bases remaining between them. In germline, CDR1 is LNHDA, CDR2 SQIVND (reference sequence). The full variable domain, completed using reference TRBV19 and TRBJ1-5, is DGGITQSPKYLFRKEGQNVTLSCEQNLNHDAMYWYRQDPGQGLRLIYYSQIVNDFQKGDIAEGYSVSREKKESFPLTVTSAQKNPTAFYLCASSIEGPGLDQPQHFGDGTRLSIL.

The chain couples TRBV7-9 to TRBJ2-1; 10 bases are shared with TRBD1. Germline CDR1 is SEHNR and CDR2 is FQNEAQ (reference sequence). CDR3 length: 16 amino acids. The ends lost 4 bases at V and 2 bases at J; junction bases unmatched: 5. The chain's CDR3 is CASSSTGQGAYNEQFF. CDR3 in DNA: TGTGCCAGCAGCTCTACAGGACAGGGGGCCTACAATGAGCAGTTCTTC.

The V gene is TRBV4-2, the J gene TRBJ2-1; TRBD2 matches 8 bases. Trimming at V came to 0 bases and at J to 6 bases, leaving 10 bases not matched to a gene. Looked up from germline, CDR1 is LGHNA and CDR2 is YNFKEQ. This CDR3 contains 17 residues. CDR3 sequence reads: CASSQDLYREGGNEQFF. The CDR3 DNA is TGTGCCAGCAGCCAAGATCTTTATCGGGAGGGAGGCAATGAGCAGTTCTTC.

The V and J genes are TRBV19 and TRBJ2-2, with 7 bases fitting TRBD2. The trim removed 8 bases at V and 4 bases at J, leaving 4 bases unmatched. CDR1 and CDR2 from the germline V gene are LNHDA and SQIVND (reference sequence). CDR3 length: 13 residues. The CDR3 region has the DNA TGTGCCAGTGGGAGGGCAGGCACCGGGGAGCTGTTTTTT. This sequence encodes CASGRAGTGELFF. Full variable domain (remainder filled in from reference TRBV19 and TRBJ2-2): DGGITQSPKYLFRKEGQNVTLSCEQNLNHDAMYWYRQDPGQGLRLIYYSQIVNDFQKGDIAEGYSVSREKKESFPLTVTSAQKNPTAFYLCASGRAGTGELFFGEGSRLTVL.

The genes are TRBV19 and TRBJ2-3, with D possibly being TRBD1 or TRBD2 (5 bases each). The CDR3 has 16 residues. Trimming took 4 bases from V and 2 from J, leaving 16 bases between them. The germline V gene has CDR1 LNHDA and CDR2 SQIVND (reference sequence). The CDR3 loop reads CASSTPRGANTDTQYF. The CDR3 bases are TGTGCCAGTAGTACTCCTCGAGGGGCCAACACAGATACGCAGTATTTT. The full variable domain, in which reference TRBV19 and TRBJ2-3 provide the parts outside the CDR3, is DGGITQSPKYLFRKEGQNVTLSCEQNLNHDAMYWYRQDPGQGLRLIYYSQIVNDFQKGDIAEGYSVSREKKESFPLTVTSAQKNPTAFYLCASSTPRGANTDTQYFGPGTRLTVL.

The chain is built from TRBV28 and TRBJ2-7; 10 bases line up with TRBD2. The J segment lost 4 bases and the V segment lost 3 bases, leaving 12 bases of the junction unmatched. The CDR3 length is 17 residues. CDR1 and CDR2 (germline): MDHEN, SYDVKM. The chain's CDR3 is CASSFALAGPVGYEQYF. The CDR3 DNA sequence: TGTGCCAGCAGTTTCGCACTAGCGGGACCTGTTGGGTACGAGCAGTACTTC.

The CDR3 sequence is CASSVVAGEETQYF. In DNA form, the CDR3 reads TGTGCCAGCAGCGTAGTGGCAGGGGAAGAGACCCAGTACTTC. V gene TRBV9 combines with J gene TRBJ2-5; TRBD1 is a possible D gene (6 bases). Germline-derived CDR1 and CDR2 are SGDLS and YYNGEE. The length of the CDR3 is 14 residues. V lost 0 bases and J 3 bases, leaving 9 bases between the germline ends.

This chain joins TRBV14 and TRBJ2-7; the D gene is possibly TRBD2 (7 bases). Germline CDR1 and CDR2: SGHDN and FVKESK. V shed 2 bases and J shed 7 bases, with 18 bases lying between them. This CDR3 spans 15 amino acids. CDR3 loop: CASSQWGGLAREQYF. For the CDR3, the DNA is TGTGCCAGCAGCCAATGGGGGGGCCTGGCTCGGGAGCAGTACTTC.

CDR3 sequence (DNA): TGTGCCATCAGTGAGCGGGGGGCGGGGGAGACCCAGTACTTC. Translation: CAISERGAGETQYF. The V call is TRBV10-3, the J call TRBJ2-5, with a possible D match to TRBD2 (7 bases). Trimming took off 2 bases at V and 5 bases at J, with 12 bases between the two ends. There are 14 residues in the CDR3. Looked up from germline, CDR1 is ENHRY and CDR2 is SYGVKD.

Details on this clone: The germline gene is not matched at one end of the junction; a read error may be the cause. The chain carries TRBV4-1 and TRBJ1-1; D remains ambiguous. The V gene's germline CDR1 is MGHRA and CDR2 YSYEKL. CDR3 length: 11 amino acids. The CDR3 is CASTQGVEAFF. As DNA, the CDR3 is TGCGCCAGCACCCAAGGAGTTGAAGCTTTCTTT.

The chain couples TRBV7-4 to TRBJ2-1, with 9 bases fitting TRBD2. Germline CDR1 and CDR2: SGHVT and SQSDAQ. J was trimmed by 5 bases and V by 4 bases; bases with no gene match: 6. The CDR3 totals 15 residues. The CDR3 DNA sequence: TGTGCCAGCAGCTATAGCCGACTAGCGGACAATGAGCAGTTCTTC. Translating gives CASSYSRLADNEQFF.

J is TRBJ1-4 and V is TRBV12-5; 8 nucleotides align to TRBD1. Germline trimming cut 6 bases from V and 13 bases from J; bases unmatched to any gene: 10. This CDR3 is built from 13 residues. CDR1 is LGHNT, CDR2 FRNRAP, per germline. DNA for the CDR3: TGTGCTAGTGGCCCTCGGGACAGGCAGACACTGTTTTTT. Translation: CASGPRDRQTLFF.

The J gene is TRBJ1-5, the V gene TRBV2, with 9 bases identical to TRBD1. Germline V gene data show CDR1 as SNHLY and CDR2 as FYNNEI. The V and J ends lost 5 bases and 2 bases, in that order; junction bases with no gene match: 7. The CDR3 totals 16 residues. The DNA of the CDR3 is TGTGCCAGCAGTCCCAGGACAGGGGAGGGCAATCAGCCCCAGCATTTT. Its translation is CASSPRTGEGNQPQHF.

The V and J genes are TRBV27 and TRBJ2-7; possibly TRBD1 for D (5 bases). The germline gives CDR1 MNHEY, CDR2 SMNVEV (reference sequence). The CDR3 length is 16 residues. V was shortened by 4 bases and J by 3 bases, with 19 bases between the two germline ends. The CDR3 here is CASSSTIGQAYYEQYF. CDR3 coding DNA: TGTGCCAGCAGTTCGACCATCGGACAAGCCTACTACGAGCAGTACTTC.